Presented here are 11 T cell receptor beta chains from one specimen sequenced in a study of cytomegalovirus exposure and HLA in healthy donors. The study ran its PCR with 60 Vbeta and 13 Jbeta primers. Using immunoSEQ multiplex PCR, the repertoire was profiled, and TCRdb retains in-frame clones only, with some absent. In the table there are some 180,000 clones, roughly 77% of which are singletons. The sequenced sample consisted of PBMCs. The receptors derive from a young woman in good health and CMV-seropositive.

This clone was recorded once. The DNA for the CDR3 is TGTGCCTGGAGTCTAGGGCCAGCGGGGGGCGGCTACACCTTC. This sequence encodes CAWSLGPAGGGYTF. V gene TRBV30 combines with J gene TRBJ1-2; perhaps TRBD1 as D (6 bases). The CDR3 runs to 14 residues. Trimming took off 2 bases at V and 8 bases at J, with 18 bases between the two ends. Germline V lookup: CDR1 GTSNPN, CDR2 SVGIG (reference sequence). The whole variable domain, filled in from reference TRBV30 and TRBJ1-2, reads SQTIHQWPATLVQPVGSPLSLECTVEGTSNPNLYWYRQAAGRGLQLLFYSVGIGQISSEVPQNLSASRPQDRQFILSSKKLLLSDSGFYLCAWSLGPAGGGYTFGSGTRLTVV.

The gene calls are TRBV29-1 and TRBJ2-7, with 7 bases lining up with TRBD2. V lost 7 bases and J lost 2; bases outside the gene matches: 14. CDR1 is SQVTM, CDR2 ANQGSEA, per germline. There are 15 residues in the CDR3. CDR3 nucleotides: TGCAGCGCCCTCATGGGGGGGAGTATTACCTACGAGCAGTACTTC. Residues: CSALMGGSITYEQYF.

The V call is TRBV7-2, the J call TRBJ1-6; 12 nucleotides line up with TRBD1. The junction had 2 bases not matched to a gene; V was cut back by 5 bases and J by 9 bases. Germline CDR1 and CDR2: SGHTA and FQGNSA. The CDR3 runs 14 residues. CDR3 in DNA: TGTGCCAGCAGCCCGGGACAGGGGGCTTCACCCCTCCACTTT. This gives the protein CASSPGQGASPLHF.

This chain joins TRBV6-1 and TRBJ1-2; 12 bases fit TRBD1. CDR3 length equals 16 residues. The germline V gene encodes CDR1 MNHNS and CDR2 SASEGT. V lost 0 bases and J lost 8; bases outside the gene matches: 7. The CDR3 DNA sequence: TGTGCCAGCAGTGAAGCCCCTGGGACAGGGGGCCTGGGCTACACCTTC. Its translation is CASSEAPGTGGLGYTF.

The V gene is TRBV6-1, the J gene TRBJ2-7; D might be TRBD1 (6 bases). V was cut by 0 bases and J by 6 bases, with 9 bases left in between. The CDR3 sequence is 13 residues long. Germline lookup yields CDR1 MNHNS and CDR2 SASEGT. The CDR3 DNA is TGTGCCAGCAGTGAAGCGCGCAGGGGCGAGCAGTACTTC. Encoded protein: CASSEARRGEQYF.

This clone came up once. The V call is TRBV30, the J call TRBJ1-3, with 8 bases identical to TRBD1. This CDR3 has 15 amino acids. V shed 3 bases and J 4 bases; nucleotides not matched to a gene: 8. The V gene's germline CDR1 is GTSNPN and CDR2 SVGIG (reference sequence). DNA for the CDR3: TGTGCCTGGAGGACTCAGGGGGCGGGCGGAAACACCATATATTTT. As protein: CAWRTQGAGGNTIYF.

This clone has more than one count but fewer than ten. V is TRBV5-6 and J is TRBJ2-5, with D possibly matching TRBD2 (6 bases). With 1 base removed from V and 5 bases from J, the gap between germline ends came to 12 bases. The CDR3 runs to 14 residues. CDR1 is SGHDT, CDR2 YYEEEE, per germline. This CDR3 reads CASSLRLVLETQYF. CDR3 nucleotides: TGTGCCAGCAGCTTGAGACTAGTCCTGGAGACCCAGTACTTC.

The rearrangement joins TRBV7-9 to TRBJ2-7, with TRBD1 identical over 9 bases. Looked up from germline, CDR1 is SEHNR and CDR2 is FQNEAQ (reference sequence). The CDR3 runs 17 residues. The junction had 11 bases not matched to a gene; V was cut back by 3 bases and J by 2 bases. The CDR3 DNA is TGTGCCAGCAGCTTCAAAGGGACAGGGAGTTTCCCCTACGAGCAGTACTTC. Translating gives CASSFKGTGSFPYEQYF. Supplemented by reference TRBV7-9 and TRBJ2-7, the full variable domain reads DTGVSQNPRHKITKRGQNVTFRCDPISEHNRLYWYRQTLGQGPEFLTYFQNEAQLEKSRLLSDRFSAERPKGSFSTLEIQRTEQGDSAMYLCASSFKGTGSFPYEQYFGPGTRLTVT.

The gene calls are TRBV6-6 and TRBJ1-2; D is perhaps TRBD1 (6 bases). Trimming shortened V by 6 bases and J by 8 bases, and 19 bases separated the two germline ends. In germline, CDR1 is MNHNY, CDR2 SVGAGI (reference sequence). The length of the CDR3 is 14 residues. DNA for the CDR3: TGTGCCAGCAGCCTGAACCAGGGGAATCGCGGCTACACCTTC. Its protein product is CASSLNQGNRGYTF.

V usage is TRBV10-3 and J usage is TRBJ1-4; 10 nucleotides match TRBD1. The CDR3 runs 15 residues. V was pared by 2 bases and J by 7 bases, with 4 bases of the junction left unmatched. Germline V lookup: CDR1 ENHRY, CDR2 SYGVKD. As DNA, the CDR3 is TGTGCCATCAGTGAGACGGACAGGGGGTTTGAAAAACTGTTTTTT. Translating it yields CAISETDRGFEKLFF.

V is TRBV7-9 and J is TRBJ2-5; 9 bases are a match to TRBD2. There are 14 residues in the CDR3. CDR1 SEHNR and CDR2 FQNEAQ come from the germline V gene (reference sequence). After removal of 2 bases from V and 4 bases from J, the junction contained 2 bases not matched to a gene. This CDR3 is CASSLSGGLETQYF. CDR3 nucleotide sequence: TGTGCCAGCAGCTTAAGCGGGGGGCTAGAGACCCAGTACTTC.